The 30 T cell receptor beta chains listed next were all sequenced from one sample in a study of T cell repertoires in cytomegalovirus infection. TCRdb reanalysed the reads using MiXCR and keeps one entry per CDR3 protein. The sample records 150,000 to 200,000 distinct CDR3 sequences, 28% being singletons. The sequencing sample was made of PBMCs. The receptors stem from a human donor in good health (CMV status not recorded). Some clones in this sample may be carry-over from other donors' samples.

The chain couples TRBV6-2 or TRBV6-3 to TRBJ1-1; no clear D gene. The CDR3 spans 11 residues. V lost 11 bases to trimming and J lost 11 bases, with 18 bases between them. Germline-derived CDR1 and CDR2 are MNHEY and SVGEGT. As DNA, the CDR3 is TGTGCCGCCACCCAGCGGGGTACTGCTTTCTTT. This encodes CAATQRGTAFF.

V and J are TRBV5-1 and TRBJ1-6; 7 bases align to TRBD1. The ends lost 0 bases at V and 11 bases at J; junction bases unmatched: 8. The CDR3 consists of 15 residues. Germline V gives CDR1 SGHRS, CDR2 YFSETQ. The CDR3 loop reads CASSLDGTAYTPLHF. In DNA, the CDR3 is TGCGCCAGCAGCTTGGATGGGACAGCGTACACACCCCTCCACTTT. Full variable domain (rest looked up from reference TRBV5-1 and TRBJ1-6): KAGVTQTPRYLIKTRGQQVTLSCSPISGHRSVSWYQQTPGQGLQFLFEYFSETQRNKGNFPGRFSGRQFSNSRSEMNVSTLELGDSALYLCASSLDGTAYTPLHFGNGTRLTVT.

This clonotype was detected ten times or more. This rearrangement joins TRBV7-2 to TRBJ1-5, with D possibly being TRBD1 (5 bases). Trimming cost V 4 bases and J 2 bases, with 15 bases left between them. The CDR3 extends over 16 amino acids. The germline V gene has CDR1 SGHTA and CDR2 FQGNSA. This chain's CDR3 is CASSSGGGAGNQPQHF. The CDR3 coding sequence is TGTGCCAGCAGCTCGGGCGGTGGGGCGGGCAATCAGCCCCAGCATTTT.

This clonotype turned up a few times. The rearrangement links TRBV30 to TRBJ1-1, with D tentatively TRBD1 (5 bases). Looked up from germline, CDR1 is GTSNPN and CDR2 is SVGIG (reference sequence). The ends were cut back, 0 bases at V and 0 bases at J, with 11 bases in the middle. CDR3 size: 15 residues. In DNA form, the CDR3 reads TGTGCCTGGAGTGTAAGGGGCAGCATGAACACTGAAGCTTTCTTT. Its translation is CAWSVRGSMNTEAFF.

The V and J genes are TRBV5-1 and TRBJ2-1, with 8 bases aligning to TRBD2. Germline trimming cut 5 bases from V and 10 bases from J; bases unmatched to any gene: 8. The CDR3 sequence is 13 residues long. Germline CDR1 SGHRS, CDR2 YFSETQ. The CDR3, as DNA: TGCGCCAGCAGTCCTAGCGGGTACCCGGAGCAGTTCTTC. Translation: CASSPSGYPEQFF.

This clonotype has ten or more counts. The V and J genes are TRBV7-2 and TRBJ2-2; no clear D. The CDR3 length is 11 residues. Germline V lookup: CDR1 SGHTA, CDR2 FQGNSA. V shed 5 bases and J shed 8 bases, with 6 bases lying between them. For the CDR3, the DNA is TGTGCCAGCAGCCGCGAAGGGGAGCTGTTTTTT. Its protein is CASSREGELFF.

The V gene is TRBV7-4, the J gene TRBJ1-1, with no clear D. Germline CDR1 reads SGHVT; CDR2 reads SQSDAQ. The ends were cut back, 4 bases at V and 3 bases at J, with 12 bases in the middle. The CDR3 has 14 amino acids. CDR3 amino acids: CASSSTFGDTEAFF. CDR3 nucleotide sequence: TGTGCCAGCAGCTCTACCTTCGGGGACACTGAAGCTTTCTTT. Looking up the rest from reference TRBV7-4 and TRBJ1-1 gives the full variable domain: GAGVSQSPRYKVAKRGRDVALRCDSISGHVTLYWYRQTLGQGSEVLTYSQSDAQRDKSGRPSGRFSAERPERSVSTLKIQRTEQGDSAVYLCASSSTFGDTEAFFGQGTRLTVV.

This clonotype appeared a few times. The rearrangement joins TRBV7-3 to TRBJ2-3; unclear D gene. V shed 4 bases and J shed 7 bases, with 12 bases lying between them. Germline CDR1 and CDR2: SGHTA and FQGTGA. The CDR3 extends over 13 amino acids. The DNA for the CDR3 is TGTGCCAGCAGCTCCTCCCCTACTAATACGCAGTATTTT. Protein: CASSSSPTNTQYF.

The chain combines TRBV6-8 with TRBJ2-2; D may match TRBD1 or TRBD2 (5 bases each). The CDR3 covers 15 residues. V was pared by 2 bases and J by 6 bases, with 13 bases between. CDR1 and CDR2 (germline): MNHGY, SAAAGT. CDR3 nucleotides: TGTGCCAGCAGTTACCTCCGAGGGGAACCCGGGGAGCTGTTTTTT. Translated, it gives CASSYLRGEPGELFF.

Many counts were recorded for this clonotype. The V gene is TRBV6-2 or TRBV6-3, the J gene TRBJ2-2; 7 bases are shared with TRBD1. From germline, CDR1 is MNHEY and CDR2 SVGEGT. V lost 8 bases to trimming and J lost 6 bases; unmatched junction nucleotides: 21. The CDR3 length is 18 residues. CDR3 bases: TGTGCCAGCCGCGGACAGGTTATTTTCGACCTGAGGGCCGGGGAGCTGTTTTTT. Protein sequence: CASRGQVIFDLRAGELFF.

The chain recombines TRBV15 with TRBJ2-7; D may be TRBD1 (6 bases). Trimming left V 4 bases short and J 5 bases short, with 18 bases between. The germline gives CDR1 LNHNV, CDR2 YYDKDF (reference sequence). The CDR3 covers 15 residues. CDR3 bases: TGTGCCACCAGCACAATACCCGGACAGACCCACGAGCAGTACTTC. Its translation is CATSTIPGQTHEQYF.

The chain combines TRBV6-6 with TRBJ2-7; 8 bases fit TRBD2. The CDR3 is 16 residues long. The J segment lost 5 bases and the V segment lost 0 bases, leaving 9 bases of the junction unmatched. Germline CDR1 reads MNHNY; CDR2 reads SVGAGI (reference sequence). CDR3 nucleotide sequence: TGTGCCAGCAGTTACTCGGTTTCGGGGGGGCAAGACGAGCAGTACTTC. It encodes CASSYSVSGGQDEQYF.

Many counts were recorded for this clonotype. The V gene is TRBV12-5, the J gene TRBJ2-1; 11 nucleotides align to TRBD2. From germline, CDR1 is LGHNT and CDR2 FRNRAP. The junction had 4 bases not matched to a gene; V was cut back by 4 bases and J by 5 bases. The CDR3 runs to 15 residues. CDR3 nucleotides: TGTGCTAGTGGTTGGAGACTAGCGGGGCACAATGAGCAGTTCTTC. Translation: CASGWRLAGHNEQFF.

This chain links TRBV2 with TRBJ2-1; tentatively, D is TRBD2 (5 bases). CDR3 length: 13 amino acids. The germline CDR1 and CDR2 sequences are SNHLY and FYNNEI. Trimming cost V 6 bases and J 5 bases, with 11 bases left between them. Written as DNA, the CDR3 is TGTGCCAGCAGCGAGGGTAGGGACAATGAGCAGTTCTTC. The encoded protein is CASSEGRDNEQFF.

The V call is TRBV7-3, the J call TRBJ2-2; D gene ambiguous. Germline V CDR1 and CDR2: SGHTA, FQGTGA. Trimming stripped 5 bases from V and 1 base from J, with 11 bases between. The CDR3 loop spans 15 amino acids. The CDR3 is CASSPTSGNTGELFF. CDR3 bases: TGTGCCAGCAGCCCGACTTCGGGGAACACCGGGGAGCTGTTTTTT.

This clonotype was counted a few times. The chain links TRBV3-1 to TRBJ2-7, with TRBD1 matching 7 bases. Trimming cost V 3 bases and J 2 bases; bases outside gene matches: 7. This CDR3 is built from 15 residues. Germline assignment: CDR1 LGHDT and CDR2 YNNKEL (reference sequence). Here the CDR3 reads CASSQRTGPAYEQYF. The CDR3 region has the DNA TGTGCCAGCAGCCAGAGGACAGGTCCCGCCTACGAGCAGTACTTC.

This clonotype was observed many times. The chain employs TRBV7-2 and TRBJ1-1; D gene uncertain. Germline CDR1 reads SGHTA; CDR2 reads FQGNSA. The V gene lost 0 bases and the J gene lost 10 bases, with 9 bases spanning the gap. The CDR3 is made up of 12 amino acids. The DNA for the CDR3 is TGTGCCAGCAGCTTAGCACATTCAGGAGCTTTCTTT. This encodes CASSLAHSGAFF.

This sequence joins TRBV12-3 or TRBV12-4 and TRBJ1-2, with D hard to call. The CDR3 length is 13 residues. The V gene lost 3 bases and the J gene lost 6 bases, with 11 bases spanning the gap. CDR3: CASSFIRENGYTF. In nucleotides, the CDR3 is TGTGCCAGCAGTTTCATAAGGGAGAATGGCTACACCTTC.

DNA of the CDR3: TGTGCCAGCAGTTCGTGGGGACAGGGGACCGAGCAGTACTTC. Encoded protein: CASSSWGQGTEQYF. The V gene is TRBV6-2 or TRBV6-3, the J gene TRBJ2-7; 10 nucleotides agree with TRBD1. Germline trimming cut 4 bases from V and 6 bases from J; bases unmatched to any gene: 6. The CDR3 sequence is 14 residues long. The germline gives CDR1 MNHEY, CDR2 SVGEGT.

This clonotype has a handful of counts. CDR3 nucleotide sequence: TGCAGCGTTGAAGGCGTGGGGATCTATGGCTACACCTTC. Residues: CSVEGVGIYGYTF. The J gene is TRBJ1-2, the V gene TRBV29-1; D is unclear. The V end lost 1 base, the J end lost 4 bases, and 10 bases lay between the germline ends. The germline V gene has CDR1 SQVTM and CDR2 ANQGSEA. This CDR3 spans 13 amino acids.

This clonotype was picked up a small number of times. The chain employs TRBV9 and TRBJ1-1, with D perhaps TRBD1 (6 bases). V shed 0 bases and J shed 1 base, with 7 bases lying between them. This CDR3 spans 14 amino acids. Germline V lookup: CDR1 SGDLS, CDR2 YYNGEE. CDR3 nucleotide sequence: TGTGCCAGCAGCGTAGTGACAGGGAACACTGAAGCTTTCTTT. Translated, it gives CASSVVTGNTEAFF.

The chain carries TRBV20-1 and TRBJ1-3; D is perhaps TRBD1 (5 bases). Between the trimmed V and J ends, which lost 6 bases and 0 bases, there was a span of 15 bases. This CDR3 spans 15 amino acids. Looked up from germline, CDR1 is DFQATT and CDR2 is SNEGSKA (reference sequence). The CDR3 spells CSAAVPRGSGNTIYF. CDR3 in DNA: TGCAGTGCCGCCGTGCCGAGGGGCTCTGGAAACACCATATATTTT.

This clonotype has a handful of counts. The DNA for the CDR3 is TGTGCCAGCAGTGGGCAGGGGGGCCCCAATCAGCCCCAGCATTTT. This translates into CASSGQGGPNQPQHF. The chain has TRBV12-3 or TRBV12-4 and TRBJ1-5, with 7 bases fitting TRBD1. V was clipped by 5 bases and J by 3 bases; unmatched bases: 7. CDR3 length: 15 residues.

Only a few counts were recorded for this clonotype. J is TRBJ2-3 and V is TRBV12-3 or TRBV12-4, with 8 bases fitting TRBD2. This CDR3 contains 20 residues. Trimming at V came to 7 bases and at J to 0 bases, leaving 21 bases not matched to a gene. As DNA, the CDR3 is TGTGCCAGCAACCGGAGACCTCGGGGGGGAATCCTTAGGAGCACAGATACGCAGTATTTT. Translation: CASNRRPRGGILRSTDTQYF.

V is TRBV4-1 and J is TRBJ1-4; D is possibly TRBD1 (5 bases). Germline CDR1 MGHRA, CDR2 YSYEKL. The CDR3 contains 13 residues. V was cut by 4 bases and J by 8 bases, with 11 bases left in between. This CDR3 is CASSRDVGEKLFF. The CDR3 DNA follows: TGCGCCAGCAGCCGGGACGTTGGCGAAAAACTGTTTTTT.

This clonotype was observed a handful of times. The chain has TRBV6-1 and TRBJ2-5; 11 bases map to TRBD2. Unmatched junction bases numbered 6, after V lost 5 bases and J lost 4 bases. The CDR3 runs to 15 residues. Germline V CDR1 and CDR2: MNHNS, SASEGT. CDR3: CASSLTSGVGETQYF. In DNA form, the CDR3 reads TGTGCCAGCAGTTTGACTAGCGGGGTAGGAGAGACCCAGTACTTC.

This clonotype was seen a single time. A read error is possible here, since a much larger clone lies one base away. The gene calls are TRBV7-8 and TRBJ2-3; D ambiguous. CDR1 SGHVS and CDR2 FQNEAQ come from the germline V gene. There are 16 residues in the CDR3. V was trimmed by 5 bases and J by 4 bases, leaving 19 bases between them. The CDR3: CASSLPRNLGADTQYF. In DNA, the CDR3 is TGTGCCAGCAGCCTTCCCCGCAACTTAGGCGCAGATACGCAGTATTTT. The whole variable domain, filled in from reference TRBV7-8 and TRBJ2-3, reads GAGVSQSPRYKVAKRGQDVALRCDPISGHVSLFWYQQALGQGPEFLTYFQNEAQLDKSGLPSDRFFAERPEGSVSTLKIQRTQQEDSAVYLCASSLPRNLGADTQYFGPGTRLTVL.

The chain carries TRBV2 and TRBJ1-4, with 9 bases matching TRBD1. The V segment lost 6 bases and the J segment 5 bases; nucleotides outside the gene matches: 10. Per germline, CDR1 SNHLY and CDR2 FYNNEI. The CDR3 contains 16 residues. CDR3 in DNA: TGTGCCAGCAGCCTATCGGACAGGGGAGGGAATGAAAAACTGTTTTTT. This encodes CASSLSDRGGNEKLFF.

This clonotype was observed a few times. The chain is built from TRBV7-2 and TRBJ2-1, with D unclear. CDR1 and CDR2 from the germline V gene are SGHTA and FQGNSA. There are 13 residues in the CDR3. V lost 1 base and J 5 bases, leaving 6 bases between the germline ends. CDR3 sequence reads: CASSLDLNNEQFF. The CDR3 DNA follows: TGTGCCAGCAGCTTAGATCTGAACAATGAGCAGTTCTTC.

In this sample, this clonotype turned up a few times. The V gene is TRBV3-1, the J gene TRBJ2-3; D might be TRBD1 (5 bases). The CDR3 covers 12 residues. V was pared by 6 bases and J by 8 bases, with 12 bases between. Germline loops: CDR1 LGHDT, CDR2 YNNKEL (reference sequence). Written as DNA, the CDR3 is TGTGCCAGCAGTCCAGGGTGGACTACGCAGTATTTT. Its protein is CASSPGWTTQYF.